This TCR beta chain was observed in a study of shared clonotypes between healthy human individuals. Across the whole study: Aged between 18 and 49, the donors were a couple of women and three men.

Germline CDR1 reads SGHTA; CDR2 reads FQGNSA. This CDR3 is 15 amino acids long. Trimming cost V 0 bases and J 4 bases, with 10 bases left between them. Donors included only healthy HIV-negative adults lacking recent acute infections or vaccinations. Subsets obtained from CD4+ cells comprised CD45RA+ naive and CD45RA-negative memory cells. As regards this clone: This sample also contains other DNA sequences that code for the same CDR3.

TCRdb's copy holds only in-frame clones and misses some; the assay was immunoSEQ multiplex PCR. The sample consists of 2 million to 2.5 million clones, approximately 94% of them appearing once. The source of this sequence is a man aged 18 to 30 in good health. This chain uses TRBV7-2 with TRBJ1-5, with no clear D. What was sequenced was naive CD4+ T cells sorted from blood. Subset of the sample: CD45RA+ positively selected. In DNA form, the CDR3 reads TGTGCCAGCAGCTTAGCTAGAGCTGGTAATCAGCCCCAGCATTTT. Translation gives CASSLARAGNQPQHF.